These 22 T cell receptor beta chains were all obtained from the same sample, sequenced in a study of Ad26.COV2.S vaccination and SARS-CoV-2 variants. Treatment of the sample: around 19 received Ad26.COV2.S at low or high dose, single or two shots; roughly 5 received placebo; per-sample allocation not given. Collection of the samples took place on day 63 after the first injection of vaccine or placebo. Using immunoSEQ multiplex PCR, the repertoire was profiled, and TCRdb retains in-frame clones only, with some absent. The top ten clones hold over 1.5% of a sample with about half a million clones, about nine tenths of them seen once. The sequences come from peripheral blood, collected in a trial of Ad26.COV2.S vaccine versus placebo. The receptors shown here come from a person aged 18 to 59 who received the Ad26.COV2.S COVID-19 vaccine or a placebo.

The genes are TRBV12-3 or TRBV12-4 and TRBJ2-7, with a possible D match to TRBD1 (6 bases). The CDR3 is 13 amino acids. The V end was cut by 8 bases, the J end by 3 bases, with 14 bases between. This CDR3 reads CASGPGQGYEQYF. For the CDR3, the DNA is TGTGCCAGCGGACCGGGACAAGGCTACGAGCAGTACTTC.

This clone showed up just once. The chain employs TRBV5-1 and TRBJ2-7; D might be TRBD1 (5 bases). There are 15 residues in the CDR3. Trimming stripped 4 bases from V and 2 bases from J, with 16 bases between. Germline V gives CDR1 SGHRS, CDR2 YFSETQ. CDR3 DNA: TGCGCCAGCAGCCCCCGTCAGGGCGGCCCCTACGAGCAGTACTTC. Translating gives CASSPRQGGPYEQYF.

The rearrangement uses TRBV5-8 and TRBJ1-2; D perhaps matches TRBD1 (6 bases). The length of the CDR3 is 15 residues. Trimming took 1 base from V and 8 from J, leaving 18 bases between them. The germline CDR1 and CDR2 sequences are SGHTS and YDEGEE. The CDR3 bases are TGTGCCAGCAGCTTGATTCCCGGGGGCGCGGTAGGCTACACCTTC. Protein sequence: CASSLIPGGAVGYTF.

This clone was recorded once. The sample contains more than one DNA sequence encoding this CDR3. The chain uses TRBV19 and TRBJ1-1; possible D gene TRBD1, 5 bases. V dropped 0 bases and J dropped 4 bases, with 9 bases sitting between them. CDR1 LNHDA and CDR2 SQIVND come from the germline V gene (reference sequence). The CDR3 is 14 residues long. The CDR3 DNA sequence: TGTGCCAGTAGTATAGACAGGGTCGGCACTGAAGCTTTCTTT. This encodes CASSIDRVGTEAFF.

V gene TRBV9 combines with J gene TRBJ1-2; D perhaps matches TRBD1 (5 bases). The CDR3 loop spans 14 amino acids. The V gene lost 4 bases and the J gene lost 4 bases, with 14 bases spanning the gap. Germline V gene sequence: CDR1 SGDLS, CDR2 YYNGEE. Here the CDR3 DNA reads TGTGCCAGCAGCTCCGGGACCCAAGTCTATGGCTACACCTTC. Encoded protein: CASSSGTQVYGYTF.

The V call is TRBV2, the J call TRBJ1-1; D is uncertain. The CDR3 runs 13 residues. The germline V and J ends were trimmed by 3 bases and 3 bases, with 8 bases remaining between them. CDR1 is SNHLY and CDR2 is FYNNEI in the germline V gene. The CDR3 nucleotides read TGTGCCAGCAGTGAGTCCGGCTACACTGAAGCTTTCTTT. Protein: CASSESGYTEAFF.

This clone was found once. The chain carries TRBV4-2 and TRBJ2-7; 10 bases line up with TRBD2. Germline CDR1 reads LGHNA; CDR2 reads YNFKEQ. V shed 1 base, J shed 2 bases, and the junction held 11 bases outside the gene matches. The CDR3 length is 18 residues. The CDR3 is CASSQVTPSGRVAYEQYF. The CDR3 DNA reads as TGTGCCAGCAGCCAAGTTACGCCTAGCGGGAGAGTGGCCTACGAGCAGTACTTC.

This chain uses TRBV25-1 with TRBJ1-1, with 7 bases lining up with TRBD1. This CDR3 has 18 amino acids. Trimming removed 1 base from V and 6 bases from J; junction bases left unmatched: 17. Germline loops: CDR1 MGHDK, CDR2 SYGVNS. Written as DNA, the CDR3 is TGTGCCAGCAGTGAATCGGCGGGGCCGGGGGACAGTCGAGCTGAAGCTTTCTTT. This codes for CASSESAGPGDSRAEAFF. The whole variable domain, filled in from reference TRBV25-1 and TRBJ1-1, reads EADIYQTPRYLVIGTGKKITLECSQTMGHDKMYWYQQDPGMELHLIHYSYGVNSTEKGDLSSESTVSRIRTEHFPLTLESARPSHTSQYLCASSESAGPGDSRAEAFFGQGTRLTVV.

V is TRBV7-9 and J is TRBJ1-6; D gene uncertain. The V gene lost 2 bases and the J gene lost 7 bases, with 0 bases spanning the gap. The CDR3 has 11 residues. Germline-derived CDR1 and CDR2 are SEHNR and FQNEAQ (reference sequence). The CDR3 nucleotides read TGTGCCAGCAGCTTAAATTCACCCCTCCACTTT. Amino acid sequence: CASSLNSPLHF.

This chain connects TRBV9 to TRBJ1-6; D not resolved. The CDR3 sequence is 13 residues long. Looked up from germline, CDR1 is SGDLS and CDR2 is YYNGEE. V gave up 0 bases and J gave up 9 bases, with 7 bases separating them. CDR3 in amino acids: CASSVDAVSPLHF. Written as DNA, the CDR3 is TGTGCCAGCAGCGTAGATGCGGTTTCACCCCTCCACTTT.

V and J are TRBV19 and TRBJ1-4, with no clear D. V was trimmed by 3 bases and J by 7 bases, leaving 15 bases between them. The CDR3 sequence is 15 residues long. Germline V gene data show CDR1 as LNHDA and CDR2 as SQIVND (reference sequence). DNA for the CDR3: TGTGCCAGTAGTATGGACCGCAGAGGGAGTGAAAAACTGTTTTTT. Residues: CASSMDRRGSEKLFF. Full variable domain (missing parts from reference TRBV19 and TRBJ1-4): DGGITQSPKYLFRKEGQNVTLSCEQNLNHDAMYWYRQDPGQGLRLIYYSQIVNDFQKGDIAEGYSVSREKKESFPLTVTSAQKNPTAFYLCASSMDRRGSEKLFFGSGTQLSVL.

This chain links TRBV6-2 or TRBV6-3 with TRBJ1-4; D call uncertain. The CDR3 is made up of 14 amino acids. From germline, CDR1 is MNHEY and CDR2 SVGEGT. Trimming left V 5 bases short and J 4 bases short, with 11 bases between. The CDR3 coding sequence is TGTGCCAGCAGTCGAGACCTGGGTAATGAAAAACTGTTTTTT. Amino acids: CASSRDLGNEKLFF.

In DNA form, the CDR3 reads TGCGCCAGCAGCTCTACTACCGGGACAGGGGCTGGAAACACCATATATTTT. Protein product: CASSSTTGTGAGNTIYF. The V and J genes are TRBV5-1 and TRBJ1-3; 10 bases line up with TRBD1. The CDR3 has 17 residues. Germline assignment: CDR1 SGHRS and CDR2 YFSETQ. The J segment lost 2 bases and the V segment lost 3 bases, leaving 8 bases of the junction unmatched.

The chain recombines TRBV6-2 or TRBV6-3 with TRBJ1-5, with D maybe TRBD1 (6 bases). V was shortened by 2 bases and J by 2 bases, with 7 bases between the two germline ends. Germline assignment: CDR1 MNHEY and CDR2 SVGEGT. There are 14 residues in the CDR3. The CDR3 region is CASSYRQGNQPQHF. The CDR3 nucleotides read TGTGCCAGCAGTTACAGACAGGGCAATCAGCCCCAGCATTTT.

The J gene is TRBJ2-7, the V gene TRBV15; unclear D gene. Germline assignment: CDR1 LNHNV and CDR2 YYDKDF (reference sequence). This CDR3 contains 13 residues. V lost 9 bases and J lost 3, with 15 bases in between. The CDR3: CATSRTNLYEQYF. CDR3 DNA sequence: TGTGCCACTTCCCGGACGAACCTCTACGAGCAGTACTTC.

The V gene is TRBV4-2, the J gene TRBJ1-1; D uncertain. V lost 4 bases and J lost 0, with 9 bases in between. The CDR3 spans 14 residues. Germline V gives CDR1 LGHNA, CDR2 YNFKEQ. The CDR3 sequence: CASSPPLMNTEAFF. Written as DNA, the CDR3 is TGTGCCAGCAGCCCGCCGTTAATGAACACTGAAGCTTTCTTT.

The chain employs TRBV19 and TRBJ1-1; the match to TRBD1 covers 8 bases. J was trimmed by 4 bases and V by 5 bases; bases with no gene match: 9. CDR3 length: 15 amino acids. From germline, CDR1 is LNHDA and CDR2 SQIVND (reference sequence). This chain's CDR3 is CASSAPTGVGTEAFF. CDR3 bases: TGTGCCAGTAGTGCACCGACAGGGGTTGGCACTGAAGCTTTCTTT. The full variable domain, in which reference TRBV19 and TRBJ1-1 provide the parts outside the CDR3, is DGGITQSPKYLFRKEGQNVTLSCEQNLNHDAMYWYRQDPGQGLRLIYYSQIVNDFQKGDIAEGYSVSREKKESFPLTVTSAQKNPTAFYLCASSAPTGVGTEAFFGQGTRLTVV.

The gene calls are TRBV9 and TRBJ1-1, with 8 positions matching TRBD1. The CDR3 length is 17 residues. V shed 0 bases, J shed 10 bases, and the junction held 17 bases outside the gene matches. CDR1 is SGDLS, CDR2 YYNGEE, per germline. CDR3 loop: CASSVDPGTGPQIVAFF. CDR3 DNA sequence: TGTGCCAGCAGCGTAGACCCCGGGACAGGCCCGCAAATAGTAGCTTTCTTT.

In this sample, this clone turned up once. The V gene is TRBV28, the J gene TRBJ2-1, with TRBD2 matching over 9 bases. The CDR3 totals 14 residues. The germline V gene encodes CDR1 MDHEN and CDR2 SYDVKM. V shed 3 bases and J 6 bases; nucleotides not matched to a gene: 3. The CDR3 spells CASSFSGRGNEQFF. In DNA, the CDR3 is TGTGCCAGCAGTTTTAGCGGGAGAGGCAATGAGCAGTTCTTC.

The chain recombines TRBV3-1 (or the pseudogene TRBV3-2) with TRBJ2-6, with D uncertain. The CDR3 is 14 residues long. V lost 4 bases, J lost 2 bases, and 6 bases lay in between. Per the germline V gene, CDR1 is LGHDT and CDR2 is YNNKEL (reference sequence). The chain's CDR3 is CASSLGTGANVLTF. Written as DNA, the CDR3 is TGTGCCAGCAGCCTAGGGACTGGGGCCAACGTCCTGACTTTC.

The V call is TRBV7-9, the J call TRBJ2-5, with 11 nucleotides matching TRBD1. V shed 0 bases and J 6 bases; nucleotides not matched to a gene: 6. This CDR3 is 16 amino acids long. Germline V lookup: CDR1 SEHNR, CDR2 FQNEAQ (reference sequence). CDR3 DNA: TGTGCCAGCAGCTTAGCGGACAGGGGGCGCCCTAAGACCCAGTACTTC. This encodes CASSLADRGRPKTQYF.

The chain uses TRBV18 and TRBJ1-4; D remains unclear. Germline V CDR1 and CDR2: KGHSH, LQKENI. The CDR3 spans 15 residues. V gave up 3 bases and J gave up 2 bases, with 10 bases separating them. The CDR3 DNA follows: TGTGCCAGCTCACCTAGGGTGTCCACTAATGAAAAACTGTTTTTT. Translated, it gives CASSPRVSTNEKLFF.